The next 7 T cell receptor beta chains were all read from a single sample in a study of technical replicates of blood from a few donors. Sequencing was performed with immunoSEQ multiplex PCR; in TCRdb, only in-frame clones are kept and a portion is missing. The data contain 75,000 to 90,000 clones, 92% of them singletons. Material for sequencing was T cells isolated from PBMCs. These TCRs come from a human donor in good health.

The chain is built from TRBV10-3 and TRBJ2-7, with D possibly TRBD1 on 6 matching bases. Germline values: CDR1 ENHRY, CDR2 SYGVKD. The CDR3 sequence is 11 residues long. V lost 9 bases and J lost 4, with 10 bases in between. CDR3 sequence (DNA): TGTGCCATTGCAGGGGAATACGAGCAGTACTTC. Translated, it gives CAIAGEYEQYF.

The rearrangement joins TRBV6-1 to TRBJ1-1; TRBD1 is a possible D gene (5 bases). In germline, CDR1 is MNHNS, CDR2 SASEGT. V shed 7 bases and J shed 0 bases, with 9 bases lying between them. This CDR3 has 13 amino acids. The CDR3 sequence: CASTRGLNTEAFF. CDR3 nucleotides: TGTGCCAGCACTAGGGGCTTGAACACTGAAGCTTTCTTT.

The chain employs TRBV5-4 and TRBJ2-5; D is unresolved. The germline V and J ends were trimmed by 2 bases and 4 bases, with 12 bases remaining between them. From germline, CDR1 is SGHNT and CDR2 YYREEE (reference sequence). The CDR3 runs 14 residues. The CDR3 nucleotides read TGTGCCAGCAGCTTTGACATGTCCGGAGAGACCCAGTACTTC. This sequence encodes CASSFDMSGETQYF.

The genes are TRBV29-1 and TRBJ2-7; weak D call: TRBD1 (6 bases). Trimming shortened V by 0 bases and J by 8 bases, and 14 bases separated the two germline ends. There are 13 residues in the CDR3. Germline CDR1 reads SQVTM; CDR2 reads ANQGSEA. Written as DNA, the CDR3 is TGCAGCGTTGAAGATGGAGACACAGGGAAGCAGTACTTC. The encoded protein is CSVEDGDTGKQYF.

This clone was seen only once. This chain connects TRBV4-1 to TRBJ1-2; 7 bases line up with TRBD1. The length of the CDR3 is 14 residues. After removal of 1 base from V and 8 bases from J, the junction contained 7 bases not matched to a gene. Per germline, CDR1 MGHRA and CDR2 YSYEKL. CDR3 DNA sequence: TGCGCCAGCAGCCAAGTGTCAGGGGGACAAGGCTACACCTTC. Amino acid sequence: CASSQVSGGQGYTF.

This clone was seen a single time. The chain recombines TRBV2 with TRBJ2-7; D perhaps matches TRBD1 (6 bases). Germline CDR1 SNHLY, CDR2 FYNNEI. Between the trimmed V and J ends, which lost 9 bases and 4 bases, there was a span of 19 bases. The CDR3 is 14 residues long. As DNA, the CDR3 is TGTGCCAGGAGACCTTCGGGACACTCATACGAGCAGTACTTC. The encoded protein is CARRPSGHSYEQYF. Using reference TRBV2 and TRBJ2-7 for the parts outside the CDR3, the full variable domain is EPEVTQTPSHQVTQMGQEVILRCVPISNHLYFYWYRQILGQKVEFLVSFYNNEISEKSEIFDDQFSVERPDGSNFTLKIRSTKLEDSAMYFCARRPSGHSYEQYFGPGTRLTVT.

This clone was recorded a few times. The V and J genes are TRBV28 and TRBJ1-1, with D uncertain. V was shortened by 7 bases and J by 1 base, with 10 bases between the two germline ends. The CDR3 length is 13 residues. From germline, CDR1 is MDHEN and CDR2 SYDVKM. The CDR3: CASKRRSNTEAFF. Written as DNA, the CDR3 is TGTGCCAGCAAAAGGAGGTCGAACACTGAAGCTTTCTTT.